This passage covers 21 T cell receptor beta chains from one sample sequenced in a study of tumor and adjacent non-tumor tissue in lung cancer (dated by TCRdb to the late 2010s). Library preparation used multiplex PCR. The instrument was an Illumina HiSeq 2500. TCRbeta libraries were constructed through three rounds of nested PCR with primers (Table S4) according to protocols adapted from ARM-PCR. TCRdb reprocessing: public reads trimmed at Q25 with fastp, clones called with MiXCR, in-frame beta chains kept. Rows merge per CDR3 protein into single entries with the most common DNA and genes. For this sample the table gives 55,000 to 75,000 distinct CDR3 sequences, of which approximately 63% were detected only once. The ten largest make up around 21% of the sample. RNA was isolated from bulk, unsorted tissue, and RNA quality was assessed with a NanoDrop ND-1000 and an Agilent 2100. The specimen was lung tumor tissue. Source of these receptors: a man aged 45 to 65 with non-small cell lung cancer.

This clonotype is termed medium-sized (0.01 to 0.1%). The rearrangement links TRBV12-3 or TRBV12-4 to TRBJ2-5, with 16 bases aligning to TRBD2. The J segment lost 7 bases and the V segment lost 7 bases, leaving 6 bases of the junction unmatched. CDR3 size: 15 residues. This chain's CDR3 is CASTGTSGGGGTQYF. The CDR3 DNA follows: TGTGCCAGCACCGGGACTAGCGGGGGGGGGGGGACCCAGTACTTC.

This clonotype appeared many times. The chain recombines TRBV4-1 with TRBJ2-4; tentative D call: TRBD2 (6 bases). Germline CDR1 is MGHRA and CDR2 is YSYEKL. Trimming took 0 bases from V and 8 from J, leaving 14 bases between them. The CDR3 spans 15 residues. CDR3 residues: CASSQENRLGDIQYF. The CDR3 region has the DNA TGCGCCAGCAGCCAAGAAAATCGACTAGGAGACATTCAGTACTTC.

V and J are TRBV6-5 and TRBJ2-1, with a possible D match to TRBD2 (5 bases). Germline V CDR1 and CDR2: MNHEY, SVGAGI. The V end was cut by 4 bases, the J end by 9 bases, with 19 bases between. This CDR3 has 15 amino acids. The chain's CDR3 is CASSFSIPSPREQFF. DNA for the CDR3: TGTGCCAGCAGTTTCTCGATTCCTAGCCCGCGTGAGCAGTTCTTC.

The rearrangement uses TRBV14 and TRBJ2-7, with TRBD2 matching 7 bases. Germline-derived CDR1 and CDR2 are SGHDN and FVKESK. This CDR3 comprises 13 residues. J gave up 6 bases and V 2 bases, and 4 bases lay outside the gene matches. This CDR3 is CASSQIREGEQYF. The CDR3 nucleotides are TGTGCCAGCAGCCAAATAAGGGAGGGCGAGCAGTACTTC.

Details on this clonotype: Possible read error: a much larger clone is one base away. The genes are TRBV20-1 and TRBJ2-3, with a tentative D call TRBD2 (5 bases). This CDR3 comprises 14 residues. The germline V and J ends were trimmed by 2 bases and 6 bases, with 15 bases remaining between them. CDR1 and CDR2 from the germline V gene are DFQATT and SNEGSKA (reference sequence). The CDR3 protein is CSARQTGVKDTQYF. The CDR3 coding sequence is TGCAGTGCTAGACAAACCGGGGTGAAGGATACGCAGTATTTT.

For this clonotype: The junction differs from germline at one of its ends, possibly a read error. The genes are TRBV4-1 and TRBJ2-1, with D tentatively TRBD1 or TRBD2 (6 bases each). CDR3 length: 13 amino acids. Germline CDR1 and CDR2: MGHRA and YSYEKL. This chain's CDR3 is CANSQDGGDEQLF. CDR3 DNA: TGCGCCAACAGCCAAGACGGGGGCGATGAGCAGCTCTTC.

With respect to this clonotype: This could be a read error, since a much larger clone is one nucleotide away. The CDR3 region has the DNA TGTGCCAGCAGCATCCTTGGAGGGGGACATGAGCGGTTCTTC. It specifies CASSILGGGHERFF. The V call is TRBV5-4, the J call TRBJ2-1; D is possibly TRBD1 or TRBD2 (6 bases each). The CDR3 is made up of 14 amino acids. The germline V gene has CDR1 SGHNT and CDR2 YYREEE (reference sequence).

Ten or more counts support this clonotype. The chain combines TRBV4-1 with TRBJ2-7; 10 bases line up with TRBD1. V was pared by 3 bases and J by 2 bases, with 4 bases of the junction left unmatched. Germline CDR1 MGHRA, CDR2 YSYEKL. This CDR3 comprises 15 residues. The CDR3 reads CASSQEDRGPYEQYF. The CDR3 DNA is TGCGCCAGCAGCCAGGAAGACAGGGGGCCCTACGAGCAGTACTTC.

Comments on this clonotype: Relative to the germline gene, one junction end is altered; a read error may explain this. The rearrangement joins TRBV11-3 to TRBJ2-2; the D gene is possibly TRBD1 (6 bases). The germline V gene has CDR1 SGHNT and CDR2 YENEEA. The CDR3 is 15 residues long. The CDR3, as DNA: TGTGCCAGCCGCATAGACAGGACGAATACCGTGGAGCTGTTTTTT. Its protein product is CASRIDRTNTVELFF. Full variable domain (outside the CDR3, taken from reference TRBV11-3 and TRBJ2-2): EAGVVQSPRYKIIEKKQPVAFWCNPISGHNTLYWYLQNLGQGPELLIRYENEEAVDDSQLPKDRFSAERLKGVDSTLKIQPAELGDSAVYLCASRIDRTNTVELFFGEGSRLTVL.

This clonotype has just a few counts. This chain links TRBV15 with TRBJ2-1; 13 bases match TRBD2. Germline CDR1 reads LNHNV; CDR2 reads YYDKDF (reference sequence). J lost 6 bases, V lost 6 bases, and 5 bases had no gene match. This CDR3 region has 15 residues. The CDR3 spells CATSSGLAGINEQFF. The CDR3 nucleotides read TGTGCCACCAGTTCGGGACTAGCGGGAATCAATGAGCAGTTCTTC.

This clonotype was seen more than once but under ten times. Here the CDR3 DNA reads TGTGCCAGCACAGACCAACAGGGCGAGCAGTACTTC. It encodes CASTDQQGEQYF. The V and J genes are TRBV6-5 and TRBJ2-7, with TRBD1 as a possible D gene (6 bases). The CDR3 covers 12 residues. V was cut by 7 bases and J by 6 bases, with 13 bases left in between. Germline values: CDR1 MNHEY, CDR2 SVGAGI.

As to this clonotype: The junction departs from the called germline gene at one end, perhaps through a read error. V gene TRBV6-6 combines with J gene TRBJ1-6; no firm D call. CDR1 MNHNY and CDR2 SVGAGI come from the germline V gene (reference sequence). This CDR3 is 17 amino acids long. In DNA, the CDR3 is TGTGCCAGCAGTTACGATGAGACAAGCTCCTATAATTCACCCTTCCACTTC. This sequence encodes CASSYDETSSYNSPFHF.

This clonotype was seen a handful of times. This chain links TRBV5-6 with TRBJ1-5; a possible D gene is TRBD1 (5 bases). The CDR3 contains 14 residues. Germline values: CDR1 SGHDT, CDR2 YYEEEE. The V end lost 7 bases, the J end lost 3 bases, and 14 bases lay between the germline ends. DNA for the CDR3: TGTGCCAGCTTCCCATGGGGGGACAATCAGCCCCAGCATTTT. Encoded protein: CASFPWGDNQPQHF.

With regard to this clonotype: This clone may be a read error of a much larger clone one base away. This chain connects TRBV28 to TRBJ1-4; D not resolved. V shed 4 bases and J shed 5 bases, with 11 bases lying between them. CDR3 length: 14 amino acids. In germline, CDR1 is MDHEN, CDR2 SYDVKM. This chain's CDR3 is CASSSLGANEKLFF. The DNA of the CDR3 is TGTGCCAGCAGTTCCTTGGGTGCGAATGAAAAACTGTTTTTT.

This clonotype is a singleton in its sample. This could be a read error, since a much larger clone is one nucleotide away. DNA for the CDR3: TGCGCCAACAGCACGGGGGCCTCCTACGAGCAGTACTTC. Its translation is CANSTGASYEQYF. V gene TRBV5-1 combines with J gene TRBJ2-7; possibly TRBD1 or TRBD2 for D (6 bases each). The CDR3 has 13 amino acids. The germline V gene has CDR1 SGHRS and CDR2 YFSETQ.

Turning to this clonotype: A read error is possible here, since a much larger clone lies one base away. J is TRBJ1-2 and V is TRBV6-6, with a weak D call TRBD1 (6 bases). CDR1 is MNHNY and CDR2 is SVGAGI in the germline V gene (reference sequence). The length of the CDR3 is 14 residues. CDR3 in DNA: TGTACCAGCAGTTATGGTGCGGGGGGCGGTGGCTACACCTTC. Its translation: CTSSYGAGGGGYTF.

This clonotype is categorized as medium-sized. V gene TRBV6-6 combines with J gene TRBJ2-1; TRBD1 matches 9 bases. J lost 4 bases, V lost 1 base, and 5 bases had no gene match. The CDR3 spans 16 residues. CDR1 and CDR2 from the germline V gene are MNHNY and SVGAGI (reference sequence). CDR3 DNA: TGTGCCAGCAGTTACTTGGGACAGGGCCTATACAATGAGCAGTTCTTC. Its translation: CASSYLGQGLYNEQFF.

A remark on this clonotype: One end of the junction fails to match germline, which may point to a read error. V usage is TRBV11-2 and J usage is TRBJ1-1, with a weak D call TRBD1 (6 bases). Germline CDR1 is SGHAT and CDR2 is FQNNGV. The CDR3 has 17 residues. The CDR3 nucleotides are TGTGCCAGCAGCTTAGGTCAGGACGGGAGGGGGAACACTGAAGCTTCCTTT. It specifies CASSLGQDGRGNTEASF.

Comments on this clonotype: An end of the junction differs from the germline gene, which may be a read error. The gene calls are TRBV5-4 and TRBJ1-4; no definite D call. This CDR3 comprises 15 residues. The V gene's germline CDR1 is SGHNT and CDR2 YYREEE (reference sequence). The DNA for the CDR3 is TGCGCCAACAGCTTGAACCGGGCCCTAGATGAAAAACTGTTTTTT. Translating it yields CANSLNRALDEKLFF.

On this clonotype itself: A read error may produce the germline difference seen at one junction end. The gene calls are TRBV11-2 and TRBJ2-1; a possible D gene is TRBD2 (7 bases). The CDR3 extends over 15 amino acids. Germline CDR1 SGHAT, CDR2 FQNNGV. The CDR3 bases are TGTACCAGCAGCACTTTTGGCGGGGGCGGTTATGAGCAGTTCTTC. It is translated as CTSSTFGGGGYEQFF.

As concerns this clonotype: The junction differs from germline at one of its ends, possibly a read error. The V and J genes are TRBV2 and TRBJ2-5; D perhaps matches TRBD2 (6 bases). Germline V gene lookup returns CDR1 SNHLY and CDR2 FYNNEI. This CDR3 has 14 residues. The CDR3, as DNA: TGTGCCAGCAGTGGGTCAGGGTCGGGAGAGACCCAGTATTTC. This gives the protein CASSGSGSGETQYF.